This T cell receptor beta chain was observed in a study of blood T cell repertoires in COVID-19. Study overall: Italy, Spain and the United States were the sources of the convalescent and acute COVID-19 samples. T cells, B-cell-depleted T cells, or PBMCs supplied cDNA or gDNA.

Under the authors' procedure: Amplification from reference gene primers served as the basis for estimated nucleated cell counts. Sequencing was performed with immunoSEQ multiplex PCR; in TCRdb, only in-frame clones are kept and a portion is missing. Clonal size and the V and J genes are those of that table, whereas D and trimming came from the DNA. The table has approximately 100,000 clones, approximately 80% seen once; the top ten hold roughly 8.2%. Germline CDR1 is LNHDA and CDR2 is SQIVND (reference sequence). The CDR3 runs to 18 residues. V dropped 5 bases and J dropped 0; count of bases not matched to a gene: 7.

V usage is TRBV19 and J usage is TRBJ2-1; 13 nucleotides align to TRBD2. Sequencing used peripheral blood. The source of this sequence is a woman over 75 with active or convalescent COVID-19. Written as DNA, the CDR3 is TGTGCCAGTAGTCCTGGGACTAGCGGGACGGGCTCCTACAATGAGCAGTTCTTC. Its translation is CASSPGTSGTGSYNEQFF.